A selection of T cell receptor beta chains follows, all from one sample in a study of blood T cell repertoires in COVID-19. TCRdb's table, derived via immunoSEQ multiplex PCR, lists solely in-frame clones and lacks some. Among about 150,000 clones, under 85% were seen once, and the ten largest hold around 0.63%. Source material: peripheral blood. The receptors here all came from a man aged 55 to 70 with COVID-19, enrolled during active disease. The CDR3 runs from the conserved cysteine through the conserved F or W. Fields, in order: clone size, J gene, V gene, D gene, CDR3 DNA, CDR3 protein. A D gene is named only where the DNA matches it firmly. Size is stated for part of the rows, as once, few or many counts, or as a class when the clone is expanded.

clone size: -
J gene: TRBJ2-3
V gene: TRBV24-1
D gene: -
CDR3 DNA: TGTGCCACCAGTGATTCCCCACAGGGCCGAGATACGCAGTATTTT
CDR3 protein: CATSDSPQGRDTQYF

clone size: -
J gene: TRBJ2-7
V gene: TRBV5-5
D gene: TRBD2
CDR3 DNA: TGTGCCAGCAGCCTCCGACTAGCGACAAGCTCCTACGAGCAGTACTTC
CDR3 protein: CASSLRLATSSYEQYF

clone size: -
J gene: TRBJ1-1
V gene: TRBV19
D gene: TRBD1
CDR3 DNA: TGTGCCACCGGGGACAGGAACACTGAAGCTTTCTTT
CDR3 protein: CATGDRNTEAFF

clone size: -
J gene: TRBJ2-3
V gene: TRBV5-5
D gene: TRBD2
CDR3 DNA: TGTGCCAGCAGCTGGGGAGGGTCTAGCACAGATACGCAGTATTTT
CDR3 protein: CASSWGGSSTDTQYF

clone size: few
J gene: TRBJ2-7
V gene: TRBV9
D gene: TRBD2
CDR3 DNA: TGTGCCAGCAGCCCCCAGACTAGCAACTACGAGCAGTACTTC
CDR3 protein: CASSPQTSNYEQYF

clone size: -
J gene: TRBJ1-2
V gene: TRBV24-1
D gene: -
CDR3 DNA: TGTGCCACCAGTGCAGGAATTAACTATGGCTACACCTTC
CDR3 protein: CATSAGINYGYTF

clone size: few
J gene: TRBJ2-5
V gene: TRBV29-1
D gene: -
CDR3 DNA: TGCAGCGCTACAGGGAAGCAAGAGACCCAGTACTTC
CDR3 protein: CSATGKQETQYF

clone size: -
J gene: TRBJ2-2
V gene: TRBV7-9
D gene: TRBD2
CDR3 DNA: TGTGCCAGCAGCTGGGGACTAGCGGGGGCGCCGAACACCGGGGAGCTGTTTTTT
CDR3 protein: CASSWGLAGAPNTGELFF

clone size: -
J gene: TRBJ1-5
V gene: TRBV7-8
D gene: -
CDR3 DNA: TGTGCCAGCAGCTTAGCTCAGGGCTGGGATTCAGGAAGCAATCAGCCCCAGCATTTT
CDR3 protein: CASSLAQGWDSGSNQPQHF

clone size: -
J gene: TRBJ1-1
V gene: TRBV18
D gene: -
CDR3 DNA: TGTGCCAGCTCACCGAACAGGGCTGAAGCTTTCTTT
CDR3 protein: CASSPNRAEAFF

clone size: -
J gene: TRBJ1-5
V gene: TRBV6-2/TRBV6-3
D gene: TRBD1
CDR3 DNA: TGTGCCAGCGGTTACTTGGGACAGCGCATGTCGCCCCAGCATTTT
CDR3 protein: CASGYLGQRMSPQHF

clone size: -
J gene: TRBJ1-5
V gene: TRBV2
D gene: -
CDR3 DNA: TGTGCCAGCAGTGAAATGGGTTCAGGTCAGCCCCAGCATTTT
CDR3 protein: CASSEMGSGQPQHF

clone size: -
J gene: TRBJ1-1
V gene: TRBV6-6
D gene: -
CDR3 DNA: TGTGCCAGCAGTTACTCGACCCAGGGTGAAGCTTTCTTT
CDR3 protein: CASSYSTQGEAFF

clone size: -
J gene: TRBJ2-1
V gene: TRBV7-2
D gene: -
CDR3 DNA: TGTGCCAGCAGTCAAGGGGCGAATGAGCAGTTCTTC
CDR3 protein: CASSQGANEQFF

clone size: many
J gene: TRBJ1-5
V gene: TRBV21-1
D gene: -
CDR3 DNA: TGTGCCAGCAGCAAAGGCCGGGATAGCAATCAGCCCCAGCATTTT
CDR3 protein: CASSKGRDSNQPQHF

clone size: -
J gene: TRBJ1-1
V gene: TRBV27
D gene: TRBD1
CDR3 DNA: TGTGCCAGCAGTTTGCCAGGGGGCACTGAAGCTTTCTTT
CDR3 protein: CASSLPGGTEAFF

clone size: -
J gene: TRBJ2-1
V gene: TRBV18
D gene: -
CDR3 DNA: TGTGCCAGCTCACCGTTATTTCAGACGGGGTCCTACAATGAGCAGTTCTTC
CDR3 protein: CASSPLFQTGSYNEQFF

clone size: -
J gene: TRBJ2-7
V gene: TRBV27
D gene: TRBD2
CDR3 DNA: TGTGCCAGCAGTTTACTAGCGGGCTACTCCTACGAGCAGTACTTC
CDR3 protein: CASSLLAGYSYEQYF

clone size: -
J gene: TRBJ2-1
V gene: TRBV6-2/TRBV6-3
D gene: TRBD2
CDR3 DNA: TGTGCCAGCAGCGCTATAGCGGGAAGGTACAATGAGCAGTTCTTC
CDR3 protein: CASSAIAGRYNEQFF

clone size: -
J gene: TRBJ2-5
V gene: TRBV7-2
D gene: TRBD2
CDR3 DNA: TGTGCCAGCAGCTTAAGCGGGATTGAAGAGACCCAGTACTTC
CDR3 protein: CASSLSGIEETQYF

clone size: once
J gene: TRBJ2-7
V gene: TRBV6-2/TRBV6-3
D gene: -
CDR3 DNA: TGTGCCAGCAGTTACCACATACAGGGATTACCCTCCTACGAGCAGTACTTC
CDR3 protein: CASSYHIQGLPSYEQYF

clone size: -
J gene: TRBJ1-1
V gene: TRBV6-6
D gene: -
CDR3 DNA: TGTGCCAGCAGTACAAGGGGAGGGGGGGACACTGAAGCTTTCTTT
CDR3 protein: CASSTRGGGDTEAFF

clone size: -
J gene: TRBJ2-2
V gene: TRBV19
D gene: TRBD2
CDR3 DNA: TGTGCCAGTAGTATCCTAGCGGGAGAGGGGGAGCTGTTTTTT
CDR3 protein: CASSILAGEGELFF

clone size: -
J gene: TRBJ1-1
V gene: TRBV28
D gene: -
CDR3 DNA: TGTGCCAGCAGTTTCGCCGGGACAAAGGAAACTGAAGCTTTCTTT
CDR3 protein: CASSFAGTKETEAFF

clone size: once
J gene: TRBJ2-7
V gene: TRBV5-1
D gene: -
CDR3 DNA: TGCGCCAGCAGCTGGGATAGGGGCGGACCCTACGAGCAGTACTTC
CDR3 protein: CASSWDRGGPYEQYF

clone size: once
J gene: TRBJ2-6
V gene: TRBV2
D gene: -
CDR3 DNA: TGTGCCAGCAGAGCAGGGTCCGGGGCCAACGTCCTGACTTTC
CDR3 protein: CASRAGSGANVLTF

clone size: -
J gene: TRBJ1-1
V gene: TRBV18
D gene: -
CDR3 DNA: TGTGCCAGCTCACCACCTCAGGGGCTGAGTGCTTTCTTT
CDR3 protein: CASSPPQGLSAFF

clone size: once
J gene: TRBJ2-3
V gene: TRBV30
D gene: -
CDR3 DNA: TGTGCCTGGAGCATTGGGGCCGAGACAGATACGCAGTATTTT
CDR3 protein: CAWSIGAETDTQYF

clone size: -
J gene: TRBJ2-3
V gene: TRBV21-1
D gene: -
CDR3 DNA: TGTGCCAGCAACAATCTTAGAACAGGGAATACGGTGGGTCCAGATACGCAGTATTTT
CDR3 protein: CASNNLRTGNTVGPDTQYF

clone size: -
J gene: TRBJ1-2
V gene: TRBV19
D gene: TRBD1
CDR3 DNA: TGTGCCAGTAGTTTCCGGGACAGGAGAGTTGAGGGCTACACCTTC
CDR3 protein: CASSFRDRRVEGYTF

clone size: -
J gene: TRBJ2-1
V gene: TRBV5-8
D gene: -
CDR3 DNA: TGTGCCAGCAGCTTGAGTTTCCCTAGTAGAGCCAATGAGCAGTTCTTC
CDR3 protein: CASSLSFPSRANEQFF

clone size: -
J gene: TRBJ2-1
V gene: TRBV5-4
D gene: TRBD2
CDR3 DNA: TGTGCCAGCAGCTTCGGCGGGGGATCCTACAATGAGCAGTTCTTC
CDR3 protein: CASSFGGGSYNEQFF

clone size: -
J gene: TRBJ2-5
V gene: TRBV18
D gene: -
CDR3 DNA: TGTGCCAGCCAGAACCAAGAGACCCAGTACTTC
CDR3 protein: CASQNQETQYF

clone size: -
J gene: TRBJ2-7
V gene: TRBV3-1/TRBV3-2
D gene: TRBD1
CDR3 DNA: TGTGCCAGCAGCCCGGGACAGCGGACCTACGAGCAGTACTTC
CDR3 protein: CASSPGQRTYEQYF

clone size: once
J gene: TRBJ2-7
V gene: TRBV3-1/TRBV3-2
D gene: TRBD1
CDR3 DNA: TGTGCCAGCAGCCAGACAGGGAGTTTCTGGGGCGAGCAGTACTTC
CDR3 protein: CASSQTGSFWGEQYF

clone size: -
J gene: TRBJ1-1
V gene: TRBV28
D gene: TRBD1
CDR3 DNA: TGTGCCAGCAGTTTTGGACAGGGTTATATGGGGACTGAAGCTTTCTTT
CDR3 protein: CASSFGQGYMGTEAFF

clone size: -
J gene: TRBJ2-7
V gene: TRBV19
D gene: -
CDR3 DNA: TGTGCCAGTAGTATAGAAGCGACAGATTATACCTACGAGCAGTACTTC
CDR3 protein: CASSIEATDYTYEQYF

clone size: -
J gene: TRBJ1-2
V gene: TRBV6-2/TRBV6-3
D gene: -
CDR3 DNA: TGTGCCAGCAGTTACGGAACAGGAGTGCCTATGGATCGCTACACCTTC
CDR3 protein: CASSYGTGVPMDRYTF

clone size: -
J gene: TRBJ2-7
V gene: TRBV19
D gene: TRBD2
CDR3 DNA: TGTGCCAGTAGTACCGCGGGAGGGCCGTACGAGCAGTACTTC
CDR3 protein: CASSTAGGPYEQYF

clone size: -
J gene: TRBJ2-3
V gene: TRBV14
D gene: TRBD2
CDR3 DNA: TGTGCCAGCAGCCATCCCGTCGCCGGACTAGCGGTTAGCACAGATACGCAGTATTTT
CDR3 protein: CASSHPVAGLAVSTDTQYF

clone size: -
J gene: TRBJ1-1
V gene: TRBV7-3
D gene: -
CDR3 DNA: TGTGCCAGCAGCTTAATGTCTACGGGGATTAAGAATGAAGCTTTCTTT
CDR3 protein: CASSLMSTGIKNEAFF

clone size: -
J gene: TRBJ1-1
V gene: TRBV2
D gene: -
CDR3 DNA: TGTGCCAGCAGTGGGGCAGGAAACACTGAAGCTTTCTTT
CDR3 protein: CASSGAGNTEAFF

clone size: few
J gene: TRBJ1-5
V gene: TRBV19
D gene: TRBD1
CDR3 DNA: TGTGCCAGTAGACAGACAGGGAATCAGCCCCAGCATTTT
CDR3 protein: CASRQTGNQPQHF

clone size: -
J gene: TRBJ1-1
V gene: TRBV5-5
D gene: -
CDR3 DNA: TGTGCCAGCAGCTTGTTCCGGAACACTGAAGCTTTCTTT
CDR3 protein: CASSLFRNTEAFF

clone size: few
J gene: TRBJ1-6
V gene: TRBV7-8
D gene: TRBD1
CDR3 DNA: TGTGCCAGCAGCCCCGGACAGGTGAATTCACCCCTCCACTTT
CDR3 protein: CASSPGQVNSPLHF

clone size: -
J gene: TRBJ2-5
V gene: TRBV11-2
D gene: TRBD1
CDR3 DNA: TGTGCCAGCAGCGGACAGGGGATTGGGGAGACCCAGTACTTC
CDR3 protein: CASSGQGIGETQYF

clone size: -
J gene: TRBJ2-1
V gene: TRBV11-3
D gene: TRBD2
CDR3 DNA: TGTGCCAGCAGTCGACACACCCCGGGACTAGCGGGAGGTGAGCAGTTCTTC
CDR3 protein: CASSRHTPGLAGGEQFF

clone size: -
J gene: TRBJ1-1
V gene: TRBV11-2
D gene: -
CDR3 DNA: TGTGCCAGCAGCTTAGTGGCAGGAGGCACTGAAGCTTTCTTT
CDR3 protein: CASSLVAGGTEAFF

clone size: -
J gene: TRBJ1-3
V gene: TRBV6-2/TRBV6-3
D gene: -
CDR3 DNA: TGTGCCAGCAGCACAGGGATGGGAAACACCATATATTTT
CDR3 protein: CASSTGMGNTIYF

clone size: -
J gene: TRBJ1-5
V gene: TRBV6-2/TRBV6-3
D gene: -
CDR3 DNA: TGTGCCAGCAGTTACTCGGGCACGTATCAGCCCCAGCATTTT
CDR3 protein: CASSYSGTYQPQHF

clone size: -
J gene: TRBJ1-2
V gene: TRBV28
D gene: -
CDR3 DNA: TGTGCCAGCAGTTCCTTCGGGGGCGGGAGCTATGGCTACACCTTC
CDR3 protein: CASSSFGGGSYGYTF

clone size: once
J gene: TRBJ1-2
V gene: TRBV5-1
D gene: -
CDR3 DNA: TGCGCCAGCAGCTTGGTTCGGCAGGATTATGGCTACACCTTC
CDR3 protein: CASSLVRQDYGYTF

clone size: -
J gene: TRBJ2-5
V gene: TRBV19
D gene: TRBD2
CDR3 DNA: TGTGCCAGTACCCCTAGCGGCCTAGTGCGGGGTCGGGAGACCCAGTACTTC
CDR3 protein: CASTPSGLVRGRETQYF

clone size: -
J gene: TRBJ1-4
V gene: TRBV12-3/TRBV12-4
D gene: TRBD1
CDR3 DNA: TGTGCCACAACACAGGGGGCGTATGAAAAACTGTTTTTT
CDR3 protein: CATTQGAYEKLFF

clone size: -
J gene: TRBJ2-2
V gene: TRBV2
D gene: TRBD1
CDR3 DNA: TGTGCCAGCAGAGGGACAGGGGGAGTAGGGACCGGGGAGCTGTTTTTT
CDR3 protein: CASRGTGGVGTGELFF

clone size: -
J gene: TRBJ2-7
V gene: TRBV10-2
D gene: -
CDR3 DNA: TGCGCCAGCAGTGAGGGCCCGGGCTCCTACGAGCAGTACTTC
CDR3 protein: CASSEGPGSYEQYF

clone size: -
J gene: TRBJ1-1
V gene: TRBV28
D gene: TRBD1
CDR3 DNA: TGTGCCAGCAGTTTGGCGCGGGACAGGGGTCGGGACACTGAAGCTTTCTTT
CDR3 protein: CASSLARDRGRDTEAFF

clone size: -
J gene: TRBJ2-1
V gene: TRBV18
D gene: TRBD2
CDR3 DNA: TGTGCCAGCTCACCATCCAAACTAGCGGGGGGAGTGAATGAGCAGTTCTTC
CDR3 protein: CASSPSKLAGGVNEQFF

clone size: few
J gene: TRBJ2-1
V gene: TRBV18
D gene: TRBD2
CDR3 DNA: TGTGCCAGCTCACCATCCAGCGGGAGATTGAATGAGCAGTTCTTC
CDR3 protein: CASSPSSGRLNEQFF